This T cell receptor (beta chain) was retrieved from a study of Graves' ophthalmopathy and Graves' hyperthyroidism. Study conclusions and caveats: Classification of ophthalmopathy versus stable hyperthyroidism by a 13-signature model yielded 85% to 90% sensitivity and around 80% specificity. The model's ophthalmopathy progression predictions had just under 71% sensitivity and 72% to 80% specificity. In blood, most expanded thyroid clonotypes above 0.001 frequency were also detected.

RNA transcripts provided the template for amplifying TCR beta CDR3 regions. Second-round multiplex PCR followed a first-round RT-PCR using HTBI primers. TCRdb processed the multiplex PCR reads anew with MiXCR; each CDR3 protein has one entry. The repertoire holds 400,000 to 450,000 distinct CDR3 sequences, 21% seen once, with roughly 3% in the top ten. This clonotype was detected ten times or more. Antigen: not known. Trimming removed 1 base from V and 4 bases from J; junction bases left unmatched: 6. Germline CDR1 reads LGHNA; CDR2 reads YSLEER. This CDR3 is built from 15 residues. The chain carries TRBV4-3 and TRBJ1-2; TRBD1 agrees at 7 bases. This TCR was recovered from a woman under 30 with stable Graves' hyperthyroidism. Material: peripheral blood. The CDR3 protein is CASSQVGPGGYGYTF. The CDR3 bases are TGCGCCAGCAGCCAAGTTGGGCCAGGGGGCTATGGCTACACCTTC.